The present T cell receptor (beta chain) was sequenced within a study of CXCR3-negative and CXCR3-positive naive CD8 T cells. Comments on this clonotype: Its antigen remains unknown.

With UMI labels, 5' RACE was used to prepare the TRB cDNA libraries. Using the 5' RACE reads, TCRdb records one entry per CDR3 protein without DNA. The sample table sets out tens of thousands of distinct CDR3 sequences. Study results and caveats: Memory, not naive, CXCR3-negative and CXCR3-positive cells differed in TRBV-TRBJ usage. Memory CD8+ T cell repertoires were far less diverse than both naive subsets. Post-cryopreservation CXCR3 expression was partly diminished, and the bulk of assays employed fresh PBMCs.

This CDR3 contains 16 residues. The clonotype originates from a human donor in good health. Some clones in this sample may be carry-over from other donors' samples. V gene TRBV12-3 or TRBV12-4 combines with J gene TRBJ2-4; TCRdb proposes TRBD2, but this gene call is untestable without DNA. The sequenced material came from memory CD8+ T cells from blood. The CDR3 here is CASSFAAGMDGNIQYF.